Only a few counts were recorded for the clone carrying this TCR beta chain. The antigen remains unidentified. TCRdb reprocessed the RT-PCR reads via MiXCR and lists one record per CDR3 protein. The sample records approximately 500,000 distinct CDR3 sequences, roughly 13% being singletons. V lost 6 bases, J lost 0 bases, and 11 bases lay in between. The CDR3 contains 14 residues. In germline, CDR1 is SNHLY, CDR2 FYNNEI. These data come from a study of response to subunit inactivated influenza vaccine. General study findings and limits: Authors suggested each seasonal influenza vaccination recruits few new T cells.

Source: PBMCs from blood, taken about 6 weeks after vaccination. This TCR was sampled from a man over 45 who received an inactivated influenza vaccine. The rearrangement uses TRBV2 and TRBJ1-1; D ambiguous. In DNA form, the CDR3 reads TGTGCCAGCAGGATACAGCACATGAACACTGAAGCTTTCTTT. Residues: CASRIQHMNTEAFF.